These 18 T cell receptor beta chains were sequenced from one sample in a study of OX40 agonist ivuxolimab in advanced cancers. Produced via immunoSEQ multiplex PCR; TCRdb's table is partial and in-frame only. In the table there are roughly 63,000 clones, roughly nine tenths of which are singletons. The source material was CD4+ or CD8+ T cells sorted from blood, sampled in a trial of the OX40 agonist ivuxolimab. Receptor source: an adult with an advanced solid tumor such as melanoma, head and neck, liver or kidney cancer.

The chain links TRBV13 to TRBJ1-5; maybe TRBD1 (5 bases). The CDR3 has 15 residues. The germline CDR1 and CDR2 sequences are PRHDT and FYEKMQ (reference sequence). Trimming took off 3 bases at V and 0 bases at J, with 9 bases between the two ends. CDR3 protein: CASSLRDGSNQPQHF. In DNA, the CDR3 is TGTGCCAGCAGCTTGCGGGACGGTAGCAATCAGCCCCAGCATTTT. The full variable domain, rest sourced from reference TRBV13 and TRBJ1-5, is AAGVIQSPRHLIKEKRETATLKCYPIPRHDTVYWYQQGPGQDPQFLISFYEKMQSDKGSIPDRFSAQQFSDYHSELNMSSLELGDSALYFCASSLRDGSNQPQHFGDGTRLSIL.

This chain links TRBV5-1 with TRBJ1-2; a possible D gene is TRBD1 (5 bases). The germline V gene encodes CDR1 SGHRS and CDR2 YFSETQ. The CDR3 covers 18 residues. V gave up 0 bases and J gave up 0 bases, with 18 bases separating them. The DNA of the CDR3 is TGCGCCAGCAGCTTGGAAGTTACGGACATACCAGCTAACTATGGCTACACCTTC. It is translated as CASSLEVTDIPANYGYTF.

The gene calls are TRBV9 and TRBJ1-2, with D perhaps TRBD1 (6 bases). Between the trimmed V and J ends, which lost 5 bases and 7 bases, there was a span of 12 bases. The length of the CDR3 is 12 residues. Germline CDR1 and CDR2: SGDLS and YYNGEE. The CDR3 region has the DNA TGTGCCAGCAGAGACTACAGGGTTGGCTACACCTTC. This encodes CASRDYRVGYTF.

CDR3 sequence: CASTSGQREQFF. CDR3 nucleotide sequence: TGTGCCAGCACCTCCGGGCAGCGTGAGCAGTTCTTC. V gene TRBV27 combines with J gene TRBJ2-1; no definite D call. From germline, CDR1 is MNHEY and CDR2 SMNVEV (reference sequence). The CDR3 runs 12 residues. V was clipped by 7 bases and J by 9 bases, with 13 bases between them.

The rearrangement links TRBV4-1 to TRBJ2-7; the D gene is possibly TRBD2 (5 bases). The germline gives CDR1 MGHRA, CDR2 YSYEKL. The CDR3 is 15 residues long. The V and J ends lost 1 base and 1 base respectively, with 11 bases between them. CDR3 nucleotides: TGCGCCAGCAGCCAAGCAGCGGCAATATCCTACGAGCAGTACTTC. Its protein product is CASSQAAAISYEQYF.

The CDR3 protein is CASTLGDIREQYF. DNA for the CDR3: TGTGCCAGCACCCTGGGGGATATACGCGAGCAGTACTTC. The chain has TRBV6-1 and TRBJ2-7, with D perhaps being TRBD1 or TRBD2 (5 bases each). Per the germline V gene, CDR1 is MNHNS and CDR2 is SASEGT. Trimming cost V 7 bases and J 6 bases, with 16 bases left between them. The CDR3 length is 13 residues.

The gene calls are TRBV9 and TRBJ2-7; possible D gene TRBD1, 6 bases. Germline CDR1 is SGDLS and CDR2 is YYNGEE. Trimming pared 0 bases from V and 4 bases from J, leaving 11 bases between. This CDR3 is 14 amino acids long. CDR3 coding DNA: TGTGCCAGCAGCGTAGCGGACAGTCCGTACGAGCAGTACTTC. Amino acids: CASSVADSPYEQYF.

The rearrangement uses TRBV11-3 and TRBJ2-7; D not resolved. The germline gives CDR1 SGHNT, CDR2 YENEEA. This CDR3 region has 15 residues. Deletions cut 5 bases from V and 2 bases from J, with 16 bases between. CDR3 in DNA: TGTGCCAGCAGCCCTGGACGTGGAGTGGCCTACGAGCAGTACTTC. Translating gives CASSPGRGVAYEQYF.

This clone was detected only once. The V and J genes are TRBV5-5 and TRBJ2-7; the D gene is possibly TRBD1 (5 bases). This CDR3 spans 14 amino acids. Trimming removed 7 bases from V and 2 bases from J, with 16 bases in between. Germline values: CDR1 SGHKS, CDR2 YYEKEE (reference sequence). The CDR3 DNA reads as TGTGCCAGCCGCCCGCCTGACAGCACCTACGAGCAGTACTTC. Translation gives CASRPPDSTYEQYF.

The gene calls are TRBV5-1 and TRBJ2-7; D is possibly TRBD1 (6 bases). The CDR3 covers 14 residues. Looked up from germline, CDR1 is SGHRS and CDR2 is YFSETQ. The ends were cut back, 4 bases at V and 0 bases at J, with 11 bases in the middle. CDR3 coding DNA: TGCGCCAGCAGCGGAGGACAGAACTCCTACGAGCAGTACTTC. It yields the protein CASSGGQNSYEQYF.

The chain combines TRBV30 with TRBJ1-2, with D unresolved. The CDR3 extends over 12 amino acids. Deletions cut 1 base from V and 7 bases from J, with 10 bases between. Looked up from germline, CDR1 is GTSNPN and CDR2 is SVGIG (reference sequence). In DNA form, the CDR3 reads TGTGCCTGGAGTGCGGGTCTTCCTGGCTACACCTTC. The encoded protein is CAWSAGLPGYTF.

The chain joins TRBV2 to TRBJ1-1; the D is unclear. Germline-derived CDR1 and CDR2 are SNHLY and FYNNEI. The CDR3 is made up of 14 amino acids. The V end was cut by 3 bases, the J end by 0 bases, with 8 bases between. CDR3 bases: TGTGCCAGCAGTGATGACCTCTTGAACACTGAAGCTTTCTTT. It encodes CASSDDLLNTEAFF.

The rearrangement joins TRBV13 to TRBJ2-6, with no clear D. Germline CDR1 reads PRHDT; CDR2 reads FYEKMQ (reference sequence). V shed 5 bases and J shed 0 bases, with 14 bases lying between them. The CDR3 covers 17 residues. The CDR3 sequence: CASSIPDVLSGANVLTF. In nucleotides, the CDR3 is TGTGCCAGCAGCATACCGGACGTTCTCTCTGGGGCCAACGTCCTGACTTTC. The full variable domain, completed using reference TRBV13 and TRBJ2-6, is AAGVIQSPRHLIKEKRETATLKCYPIPRHDTVYWYQQGPGQDPQFLISFYEKMQSDKGSIPDRFSAQQFSDYHSELNMSSLELGDSALYFCASSIPDVLSGANVLTFGAGSRLTVL.

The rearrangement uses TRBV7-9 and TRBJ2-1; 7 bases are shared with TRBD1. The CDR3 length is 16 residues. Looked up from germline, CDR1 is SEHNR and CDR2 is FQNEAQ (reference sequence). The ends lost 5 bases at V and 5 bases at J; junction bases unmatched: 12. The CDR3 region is CASSRSRTGVDNEQFF. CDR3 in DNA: TGTGCCAGCAGCCGTAGTCGGACAGGCGTTGACAATGAGCAGTTCTTC.

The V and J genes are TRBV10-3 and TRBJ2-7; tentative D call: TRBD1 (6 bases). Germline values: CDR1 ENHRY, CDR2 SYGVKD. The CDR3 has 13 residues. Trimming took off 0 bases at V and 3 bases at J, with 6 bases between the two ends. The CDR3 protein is CAISESDSYEQYF. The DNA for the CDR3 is TGTGCCATCAGTGAGTCGGACAGCTACGAGCAGTACTTC.

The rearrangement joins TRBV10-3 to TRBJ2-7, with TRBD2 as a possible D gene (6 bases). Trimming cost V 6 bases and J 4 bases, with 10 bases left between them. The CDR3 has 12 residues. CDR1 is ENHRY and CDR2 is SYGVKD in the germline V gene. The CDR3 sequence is CAISGDFYEQYF. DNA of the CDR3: TGTGCCATCAGCGGGGACTTTTACGAGCAGTACTTC.

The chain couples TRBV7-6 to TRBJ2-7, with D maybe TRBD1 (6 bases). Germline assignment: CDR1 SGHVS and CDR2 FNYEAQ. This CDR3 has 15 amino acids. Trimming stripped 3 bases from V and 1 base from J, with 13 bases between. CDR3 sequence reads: CASSLRTEPSYEQYF. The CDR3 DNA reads TGTGCCAGCAGCTTGAGGACAGAACCGTCCTACGAGCAGTACTTC.

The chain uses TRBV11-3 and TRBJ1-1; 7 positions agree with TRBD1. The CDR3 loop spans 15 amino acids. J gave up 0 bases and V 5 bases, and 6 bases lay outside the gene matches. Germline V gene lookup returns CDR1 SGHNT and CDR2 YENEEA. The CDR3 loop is CASSPTTGMNTEAFF. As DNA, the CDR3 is TGTGCCAGCAGCCCGACGACAGGGATGAACACTGAAGCTTTCTTT.